Sequencing of this T cell receptor beta chain was carried out in a study of T cells in Graves' hyperthyroidism and ophthalmopathy. In its sample, this clonotype was seen many times. Among the patients, aged 18 to 65, hyperthyroidism was newly diagnosed and had lasted under 2 months. Germline CDR1 LNHNV, CDR2 YYDKDF (reference sequence). Trimming took off 0 bases at V and 1 base at J, with 33 bases between the two ends. The length of the CDR3 is 23 residues. The source material, RNA transcripts, was used to amplify TCR beta CDR3 regions. Researchers ran a first-round RT-PCR on the TCR CDR3 using the HTBI primer set. TCRdb called the multiplex PCR reads again in MiXCR, with one record for every CDR3 protein. This sample carries around 400,000 distinct CDR3 sequences, roughly an eighth of them seen once, and the ten largest clones take less than 10%.

Sequenced material: blood. This TCR derives from a woman younger than 30 with Graves' hyperthyroidism. The chain couples TRBV15 to TRBJ1-1, with D perhaps TRBD1 (5 bases). In nucleotides, the CDR3 is TGTGCCACCAGCAGAGATACGCTTTTAAGAGCCGGACGGGACGGAAGAAAGAACACTGAAGCTTTCTTT. Amino acid sequence: CATSRDTLLRAGRDGRKNTEAFF.